A selection of T cell receptor beta chains follows, all from one sample in a study of CXCR3-negative and CXCR3-positive naive CD8 T cells. No DNA is given; TCRdb re-called the 5' RACE reads and lists each CDR3 protein once. The sample table includes 84,000 or so distinct CDR3 sequences. Sequencing was carried out using naive CXCR3+ CD8+ T cells from blood. Receptor source: a human donor in good health. Some clones in this sample may be carry-over from other donors' samples. Each CDR3 is given with its conserved first and last residue.

V	J	CDR3
TRBV7-9	TRBJ1-2	CASSTILDRVRDGYTF
TRBV7-8	TRBJ2-5	CASISRRQETQYF
TRBV7-9	TRBJ2-3	CASSAEGAGDTDTQYF
TRBV27	TRBJ2-7	CASSPTVSYEQYF
TRBV5-1	TRBJ2-1	CASSLEVVAVDEQFF
TRBV20-1	TRBJ2-7	CSARDRAGVYYEQYF
TRBV7-6	TRBJ2-1	CACSPQPGLAGAGNEQFF
TRBV7-9	TRBJ2-3	CASSDLRTSGSTDTQYF
TRBV6-2/TRBV6-3	TRBJ2-7	CASSYVGQGIYEQYF
TRBV27	TRBJ1-4	CASSRGEKLFF